This T cell receptor beta chain originates from a study of CD8+ T cells in alopecia areata. Documented treatment: oral pan-JAK inhibitor, 5-10 mg twice daily. As to this clone: Other DNA sequences within the sample encode an identical CDR3.

The germline V gene has CDR1 SQVTM and CDR2 ANQGSEA. Deletions cut 2 bases from V and 3 bases from J, with 4 bases between. The CDR3 is made up of 11 amino acids. RNA extraction and reverse transcription yielded cDNA as sequencing template. Generated by immunoSEQ multiplex PCR, the TCRdb table keeps only in-frame clones and is missing some. The table includes roughly 230,000 clones, 40% to 55% detected once. The chain joins TRBV29-1 to TRBJ2-5, with D hard to call. The origin of this receptor is a human donor with alopecia areata. Sequenced here: CD4+ T cells sorted from blood, sampled at approximately week 37, from a patient treated with tofacitinib. The CDR3: CSVEPKETQYF. The CDR3 DNA follows: TGCAGCGTTGAACCAAAAGAGACCCAGTACTTC.